This T cell receptor (beta chain) was recovered during a study of identical twins. Comment on this clonotype: What it recognizes is unknown.

Template switching introduced a universal primer site, and the cDNA bore unique molecular identifiers. TCRdb called the 5' RACE reads again in MiXCR, with one record for every CDR3 protein. The sample carries about 290,000 distinct CDR3 sequences, just under 9.5% recorded once. Study conclusions and caveats: In drawing conclusions, the study used cross-sectional statistical analysis and did not follow the same donors.

This CDR3 region has 12 residues. V shed 6 bases and J shed 1 base, with 9 bases lying between them. Germline CDR1 and CDR2: SQVTM and ANQGSEA. This sample was shared with a second study, whose subject was yellow fever vaccine responses in identical twins. This second report adds: The T cell response to vaccination in identical twins was reportedly partly convergent and partly personalized.

Sequencing was carried out using CD8+ T cells sorted from blood. The rearrangement uses TRBV29-1 and TRBJ1-1; no clear D. This clonotype originated in a young woman in good health. CDR3 DNA: TGCAGCGTAAGGGATTCGAACACTGAAGCTTTCTTT. This gives the protein CSVRDSNTEAFF.